These 28 T cell receptor beta chains were sequenced from one sample in a study of human thymus T cells. Corrective cardiac surgery supplied the resected thymus tissue. Assay used: immunoSEQ multiplex PCR; TCRdb lists only in-frame clones, some missing. The sample yields some 130,000 clones, around 94% seen once. The sequenced sample was thymus tissue. These receptors were taken from a boy less than two years old with a congenital heart defect but otherwise immunologically healthy.

The chain is built from TRBV9 and TRBJ2-7; 9 nucleotides align to TRBD1. V gave up 3 bases and J gave up 5 bases; unmatched junction bases: 6. Germline V gene sequence: CDR1 SGDLS, CDR2 YYNGEE. The CDR3 extends over 14 amino acids. The CDR3 DNA follows: TGTGCCAGCAGCGGCGGGACAGGGCTTAACGAGCAGTACTTC. The encoded protein is CASSGGTGLNEQYF.

The gene calls are TRBV28 and TRBJ1-6; D uncertain. The CDR3 runs 15 residues. Between the trimmed V and J ends, which lost 9 bases and 0 bases, there was a span of 12 bases. Germline CDR1 MDHEN, CDR2 SYDVKM. The CDR3, as DNA: TGTGCCAGTGGTGTACCTAGCTCCTATAATTCACCCCTCCACTTT. The encoded protein is CASGVPSSYNSPLHF.

V usage is TRBV5-5 and J usage is TRBJ2-3, with D perhaps matching TRBD2 (7 bases). The CDR3 is made up of 15 amino acids. Trimming pared 4 bases from V and 1 base from J, leaving 13 bases between. CDR1 SGHKS and CDR2 YYEKEE come from the germline V gene (reference sequence). CDR3 nucleotides: TGTGCCAGCAGCCCGGGGGGCGGGGGCACAGATACGCAGTATTTT. Protein: CASSPGGGGTDTQYF.

The count of this clone is one. The chain combines TRBV5-1 with TRBJ2-1; tentative D call: TRBD2 (6 bases). Germline CDR1 SGHRS, CDR2 YFSETQ. The length of the CDR3 is 16 residues. Trimming shortened V by 2 bases and J by 6 bases, and 18 bases separated the two germline ends. The CDR3 loop reads CASSFLSGLMGNEQFF. In nucleotides, the CDR3 is TGCGCCAGCAGCTTCCTCTCGGGACTGATGGGCAATGAGCAGTTCTTC.

This sequence joins TRBV29-1 and TRBJ1-2; D is ambiguous. This CDR3 contains 11 residues. In germline, CDR1 is SQVTM, CDR2 ANQGSEA. The germline V and J ends were trimmed by 6 bases and 12 bases, with 17 bases remaining between them. This chain's CDR3 is CSVRVQPEDTF. The CDR3 DNA is TGCAGCGTCCGGGTGCAGCCCGAAGACACCTTC.

The chain links TRBV6-1 to TRBJ1-6; D is ambiguous. The CDR3 is made up of 16 amino acids. Between the trimmed V and J ends, which lost 0 bases and 2 bases, there was a span of 8 bases. Per the germline V gene, CDR1 is MNHNS and CDR2 is SASEGT. DNA for the CDR3: TGTGCCAGCAGTGAAGCTCACCGGACCTATAATTCACCCCTCCACTTT. Translation: CASSEAHRTYNSPLHF.

This clone was recorded only once. The chain links TRBV4-3 to TRBJ2-2; no firm D call. Germline assignment: CDR1 LGHNA and CDR2 YSLEER. Trimming left V 0 bases short and J 3 bases short, with 8 bases between. CDR3 length equals 15 residues. The CDR3 loop is CASSQDEPYTGELFF. The CDR3 bases are TGCGCCAGCAGCCAAGATGAACCCTACACCGGGGAGCTGTTTTTT.

V is TRBV4-2 and J is TRBJ2-1; possibly TRBD2 for D (6 bases). Trimming removed 1 base at V and 5 bases at J, with 15 bases between. Germline V gives CDR1 LGHNA, CDR2 YNFKEQ. This CDR3 is built from 16 residues. This CDR3 reads CASSQGMAGPHNEQFF. CDR3 DNA: TGTGCCAGCAGCCAAGGTATGGCGGGGCCTCACAATGAGCAGTTCTTC.

V gene TRBV6-5 combines with J gene TRBJ1-4; no clear D gene. This CDR3 has 14 amino acids. The V and J ends lost 5 bases and 0 bases respectively, with 7 bases between them. CDR1 and CDR2 (germline): MNHEY, SVGAGI. The CDR3 nucleotides read TGTGCCAGCAGTGTTCTAGCAACTAATGAAAAACTGTTTTTT. Translated: CASSVLATNEKLFF.

The chain combines TRBV5-1 with TRBJ2-3; D call uncertain. This CDR3 has 14 amino acids. CDR1 SGHRS and CDR2 YFSETQ come from the germline V gene. V lost 0 bases, J lost 4 bases, and 9 bases lay in between. CDR3 in amino acids: CASSLDRDSDTQYF. The CDR3 DNA reads as TGCGCCAGCAGCTTGGATAGGGATTCAGATACGCAGTATTTT.

The gene calls are TRBV7-2 and TRBJ2-5; a possible D gene is TRBD1 (5 bases). CDR3 length: 15 residues. V was shortened by 1 base and J by 1 base, with 10 bases between the two germline ends. Germline V gene sequence: CDR1 SGHTA, CDR2 FQGNSA. The CDR3 nucleotides read TGTGCCAGCAGCTTAGATTGGCAGGGCCAAGAGACCCAGTACTTC. Protein: CASSLDWQGQETQYF.

V is TRBV28 and J is TRBJ2-5; 8 bases align to TRBD1. Per the germline V gene, CDR1 is MDHEN and CDR2 is SYDVKM. The CDR3 totals 14 residues. V gave up 5 bases and J gave up 5 bases; unmatched junction bases: 7. This chain's CDR3 is CASSLGYRGETQYF. The CDR3 nucleotides are TGTGCCAGCAGTCTAGGGTACAGGGGGGAGACCCAGTACTTC.

V usage is TRBV5-6 and J usage is TRBJ2-5, with 9 positions matching TRBD2. Germline lookup yields CDR1 SGHDT and CDR2 YYEEEE. The V segment lost 2 bases and the J segment 2 bases; nucleotides outside the gene matches: 4. This CDR3 has 15 residues. The CDR3 DNA reads TGTGCCAGCAGCTTCCTAGCGGGGCGGCAAGAGACCCAGTACTTC. Amino acids: CASSFLAGRQETQYF.

The chain has TRBV30 and TRBJ1-1; D unclear. There are 13 residues in the CDR3. Germline V CDR1 and CDR2: GTSNPN, SVGIG (reference sequence). The V end lost 3 bases, the J end lost 3 bases, and 11 bases lay between the germline ends. CDR3 coding DNA: TGTGCCTGGAGGGACCCCCTCGACACTGAAGCTTTCTTT. It specifies CAWRDPLDTEAFF.

The V and J genes are TRBV27 and TRBJ2-7, with TRBD1 matching over 12 bases. Germline CDR1 is MNHEY and CDR2 is SMNVEV (reference sequence). The CDR3 is 14 amino acids. J lost 6 bases, V lost 6 bases, and 6 bases had no gene match. The CDR3 loop reads CASRAGTGGGEQYF. The CDR3 DNA is TGTGCCAGCAGAGCCGGGACAGGGGGCGGCGAGCAGTACTTC.

The V gene is TRBV15, the J gene TRBJ2-3; TRBD2 matches 10 bases. CDR1 is LNHNV, CDR2 YYDKDF, per germline (reference sequence). V lost 1 base to trimming and J lost 5 bases; unmatched junction nucleotides: 6. The CDR3 is made up of 16 amino acids. The CDR3 DNA reads as TGTGCCACCAGCAGAGCCCTAGCGGGGGACGTAGATACGCAGTATTTT. Translating gives CATSRALAGDVDTQYF.

This clone was counted a single time. The chain joins TRBV4-1 to TRBJ2-1, with TRBD2 matching 13 bases. V lost 2 bases and J lost 5; bases outside the gene matches: 6. In germline, CDR1 is MGHRA, CDR2 YSYEKL. The CDR3 length is 17 residues. The CDR3 spells CASSQLATSGGDNEQFF. As DNA, the CDR3 is TGCGCCAGCAGCCAACTGGCTACTAGCGGGGGGGACAATGAGCAGTTCTTC.

The J gene is TRBJ1-1, the V gene TRBV2; TRBD1 aligns across 8 bases. This CDR3 contains 17 residues. With 8 bases clipped from V and 0 bases from J, the junction kept 14 bases outside the gene matches. Germline-derived CDR1 and CDR2 are SNHLY and FYNNEI. The DNA of the CDR3 is TGTGCCAGCTACTCAGAGGACAGGGTACGAATGAACACTGAAGCTTTCTTT. As protein: CASYSEDRVRMNTEAFF.

J is TRBJ2-1 and V is TRBV4-2, with TRBD2 matching 14 bases. The germline CDR1 and CDR2 sequences are LGHNA and YNFKEQ. V was pared by 2 bases and J by 4 bases, with 10 bases of the junction left unmatched. The CDR3 is 19 amino acids. This chain's CDR3 is CASSQPRLAGGLIYNEQFF. For the CDR3, the DNA is TGTGCCAGCAGCCAACCTAGACTAGCGGGGGGGCTTATTTACAATGAGCAGTTCTTC.

This CDR3 is CAIRPDREGYAFF. In DNA form, the CDR3 reads TGTGCCATCAGGCCAGACAGGGAGGGGTATGCTTTCTTT. This chain joins TRBV10-3 and TRBJ1-1; 7 nucleotides line up with TRBD1. Germline V lookup: CDR1 ENHRY, CDR2 SYGVKD. V lost 6 bases, J lost 11 bases, and 12 bases stayed unmatched. The CDR3 is made up of 13 amino acids.

This clone was seen more than once but under ten times. The chain employs TRBV19 and TRBJ1-4; D may be TRBD1 (5 bases). V lost 7 bases, J lost 10 bases, and 10 bases lay in between. CDR1 is LNHDA and CDR2 is SQIVND in the germline V gene (reference sequence). This CDR3 is built from 11 residues. The CDR3 region has the DNA TGTGCCAGTATGGGGGGAACAAAACTGTTTTTT. It encodes CASMGGTKLFF.

The V call is TRBV7-9, the J call TRBJ2-5, with 7 bases lining up with TRBD1. V shed 5 bases and J 5 bases; nucleotides not matched to a gene: 11. Germline CDR1 SEHNR, CDR2 FQNEAQ (reference sequence). This CDR3 contains 15 residues. The CDR3, as DNA: TGTGCCAGCAGCAAAAACAGGGGAATCGGGGAGACCCAGTACTTC. Translating it yields CASSKNRGIGETQYF.

The chain couples TRBV10-3 to TRBJ2-2, with 9 nucleotides matching TRBD2. The CDR3 runs 17 residues. Per germline, CDR1 ENHRY and CDR2 SYGVKD. V gave up 3 bases and J gave up 4 bases; unmatched junction bases: 9. Here the CDR3 DNA reads TGTGCCATCAGTGAAATCGCGGGGGGGGCTGGCACCGGGGAGCTGTTTTTT. This translates into CAISEIAGGAGTGELFF.

The gene calls are TRBV28 and TRBJ2-5; TRBD2 might be the D (6 bases). This CDR3 is built from 18 residues. Trimming pared 2 bases from V and 5 bases from J, leaving 24 bases between. Germline-derived CDR1 and CDR2 are MDHEN and SYDVKM. In DNA, the CDR3 is TGTGCCAGCAGTTTAGGCCTGATGGCGGGGTCTTGGGGGGAGACCCAGTACTTC. It yields the protein CASSLGLMAGSWGETQYF. Drawing the rest from reference TRBV28 and TRBJ2-5, the complete variable domain is DVKVTQSSRYLVKRTGEKVFLECVQDMDHENMFWYRQDPGLGLRLIYFSYDVKMKEKGDIPEGYSVSREKKERFSLILESASTNQTSMYLCASSLGLMAGSWGETQYFGPGTRLLVL.

This clone was seen a single time. This chain links TRBV5-4 with TRBJ2-5; TRBD2 aligns across 11 bases. CDR1 is SGHNT, CDR2 YYREEE, per germline (reference sequence). The CDR3 has 19 residues. The J segment lost 4 bases and the V segment lost 2 bases, leaving 16 bases of the junction unmatched. Here the CDR3 reads CASSFLRLAGKRGRETQYF. The CDR3 DNA reads as TGTGCCAGCAGCTTTCTACGACTAGCGGGGAAAAGGGGTCGAGAGACCCAGTACTTC.

This chain joins TRBV28 and TRBJ2-3, with D possibly TRBD2 on 5 matching bases. With 2 bases removed from V and 8 bases from J, the gap between germline ends came to 20 bases. CDR1 MDHEN and CDR2 SYDVKM come from the germline V gene. The CDR3 contains 16 residues. CDR3 DNA sequence: TGTGCCAGCAGTTTAAAAGGAGCCCCTAGCAACGGTACGCAGTATTTT. This gives the protein CASSLKGAPSNGTQYF.

The chain employs TRBV7-9 and TRBJ1-1, with D possibly matching TRBD1 (5 bases). The germline gives CDR1 SEHNR, CDR2 FQNEAQ (reference sequence). V lost 5 bases and J lost 8, with 15 bases in between. The length of the CDR3 is 13 residues. The DNA of the CDR3 is TGTGCCAGCAGCAAACAGGAGAACTCCGAAGCTTTCTTT. Translation: CASSKQENSEAFF.

The chain carries TRBV6-6 and TRBJ2-5, with 13 positions matching TRBD2. Trimming removed 0 bases from V and 2 bases from J; junction bases left unmatched: 0. This CDR3 contains 16 residues. Germline values: CDR1 MNHNY, CDR2 SVGAGI (reference sequence). The CDR3 loop is CASSYSTSGGQETQYF. The CDR3 bases are TGTGCCAGCAGTTACTCGACTAGCGGGGGGCAAGAGACCCAGTACTTC.